These T cell receptor beta chains were read from a single sample in a study of T cell repertoires in cytomegalovirus infection. TCRdb independently ran MiXCR on the reads; one entry per CDR3 protein. Among fewer than 350,000 distinct CDR3 sequences listed, 8% to 10% were seen once. Sequencing was performed on PBMCs. The receptors shown here come from a human donor in good health (CMV status not recorded). Some clones in this sample may be carry-over from other donors' samples. The CDR3 runs from the conserved cysteine through the conserved F or W. D genes are given only for firm matches. Size is omitted from some rows. Given values are once, few, many or a class for expanded clones.

clone_size,j_call,v_call,d_call,cdr3_nt,cdr3_aa
many,TRBJ1-2,TRBV27,.,TGTGCCAGCAGTTTATCCACGGGTGCCTATGGCTACACCTTC,CASSLSTGAYGYTF
few,TRBJ1-5,TRBV28,.,TGTGCCAGCAGCCTCTCGGGGGGGCTAGGGCCCCAGCATTTT,CASSLSGGLGPQHF
few,TRBJ2-1,TRBV18,TRBD2,TGTGCCAGCTCACCCCTGAAAGGACTAGCGGGGACCCACGAGTTCTTC,CASSPLKGLAGTHEFF
many,TRBJ1-1,TRBV27,.,TGTGCCAGCGCAAGGAGGGGCACTGAAGCTTTCTTT,CASARRGTEAFF
few,TRBJ1-2,TRBV7-4,.,TGTGCCAGCAGCCCCTCGAGAGGACTTAACTATGGCTACACCTTC,CASSPSRGLNYGYTF
few,TRBJ1-2,TRBV5-1,TRBD1,TGCGCCAGCAGCTTACAGCCGGGACAGGAGGGGCTTGGCTACACCTTC,CASSLQPGQEGLGYTF
.,TRBJ1-5,TRBV6-1,.,TGTGCCAGCAGGACGGGACATTACAATCAGCCCCAGCATTTT,CASRTGHYNQPQHF
many,TRBJ1-5,TRBV7-2,.,TGTGCCAGCAGCTTACTGACAAACCCTCAGCCCCAGCATTTT,CASSLLTNPQPQHF
few,TRBJ1-2,TRBV7-3,TRBD1,TGTGCCAGCAGCGTGACAGGGGGTTCCCTCTATGGCTACACCTTC,CASSVTGGSLYGYTF
.,TRBJ2-5,TRBV4-3,TRBD2,TGCGCCAGCAGCCAAGATGTGTCATATAGCGGGATTTTCGAGACCCAGTACTTC,CASSQDVSYSGIFETQYF
many,TRBJ2-5,TRBV7-9,TRBD2,TGTGCCAGCAGCTCTCCTCTTCTGACTAGCGGGAGCAAAGAGACCCAGTACTTC,CASSSPLLTSGSKETQYF
.,TRBJ2-3,TRBV5-6,TRBD2,TGTGCCAGCAGCTTGGTACAGCGGGGGGACACAGATACGCAGTATTTT,CASSLVQRGDTDTQYF
.,TRBJ1-1,TRBV28,.,TGTACCAGCAGTTTAGTGACAGTGAACACTGAAGCTTTCTTT,CTSSLVTVNTEAFF
many,TRBJ1-2,TRBV7-8,.,TGTGCCAGCAGCTTAGTGCAGGGGTCACTGGGTGGCTACACCTTC,CASSLVQGSLGGYTF
few,TRBJ2-2,TRBV4-1,.,TGCGCCAGCAGCCAAGTTTGGACGAACACCGGGGAGCTGTTTTTT,CASSQVWTNTGELFF
.,TRBJ2-7,TRBV10-3,.,TGTGCCAACAGTCAGAGCCCGGGCTACGAGCAGTACTTC,CANSQSPGYEQYF
few,TRBJ1-4,TRBV9,.,TGTGCCAGCAGCGTAGCTTGGCGACCAGATGAAAAACTGTTTTTT,CASSVAWRPDEKLFF
few,TRBJ1-2,TRBV5-4,.,TGTGCCAGCAGCTTGGACCCGGGCTATGGCTACACCTTC,CASSLDPGYGYTF
.,TRBJ2-3,TRBV6-2/TRBV6-3,TRBD2,TGTGCCAGCAGCCGACTAGCCCAATTCACAGATACGCAGTATTTT,CASSRLAQFTDTQYF
.,TRBJ1-1,TRBV5-1,TRBD1,TGCGCCAGCACCTGGAGGGGGCCGGATACTGAAGCTTTCTTT,CASTWRGPDTEAFF
many,TRBJ2-3,TRBV7-2,.,TGTGCCAGCAGCTTAGTGCCCGCTGATACGCAGTATTTT,CASSLVPADTQYF
.,TRBJ1-5,TRBV20-1,.,TGCAGTGCTAGAGGAAACAGGAACAATCAGCCCCAGCATTTT,CSARGNRNNQPQHF
.,TRBJ1-1,TRBV6-5,TRBD1,TGTGCCAGCAGTACCGGGACAGGGGGCTCTGAAGCTTTCTTT,CASSTGTGGSEAFF
few,TRBJ2-7,TRBV7-3,TRBD1,TGTGCCAGCAGCTTAGCGGATGGCGGACAGGGCCGGCAGTACTTC,CASSLADGGQGRQYF
.,TRBJ1-6,TRBV7-8,TRBD1,TGTGCCAGCAGTTTGGCGGACAGGGGGCGGTCACCCCTCCACTTT,CASSLADRGRSPLHF
.,TRBJ1-1,TRBV6-1,.,TGTGCCAGCAGTCCGGGACAAGCACCCCTTCGTCAAAGAGCTTTCTTT,CASSPGQAPLRQRAFF
many,TRBJ1-4,TRBV18,TRBD1,TGTGCCAGCTCACCCGGGGGACAGGGCTTTGAAAAACTGTTTTTT,CASSPGGQGFEKLFF
few,TRBJ2-3,TRBV15,.,TGTGCCACCAGCAGAGCCAGGGAGGTAGTTACGCAGTATTTT,CATSRAREVVTQYF